This T cell receptor (beta chain) is from a study of shared clonotypes between healthy human individuals. Donors, without exception, were Caucasian adults residing in Nashville, Tennessee. Some clones are missing from TCRdb's copy, which holds only in-frame ones; the method was immunoSEQ multiplex PCR. The sample yields about 520,000 clones, 70% to 85% seen once. Sequenced: PBMCs. This clonotype originated in a woman aged 40-49 years in good health. Some clones in this sample may be carry-over from other donors' samples.

For the CDR3, the DNA is TGTGCCAGCAGTGCTTCCGGCACAGATACGCAGTATTTT. Its protein product is CASSASGTDTQYF. V is TRBV4-2 and J is TRBJ2-3; D gene unclear. V was pared by 6 bases and J by 1 base, with 8 bases between. Germline CDR1 is LGHNA and CDR2 is YNFKEQ. This CDR3 comprises 13 residues.